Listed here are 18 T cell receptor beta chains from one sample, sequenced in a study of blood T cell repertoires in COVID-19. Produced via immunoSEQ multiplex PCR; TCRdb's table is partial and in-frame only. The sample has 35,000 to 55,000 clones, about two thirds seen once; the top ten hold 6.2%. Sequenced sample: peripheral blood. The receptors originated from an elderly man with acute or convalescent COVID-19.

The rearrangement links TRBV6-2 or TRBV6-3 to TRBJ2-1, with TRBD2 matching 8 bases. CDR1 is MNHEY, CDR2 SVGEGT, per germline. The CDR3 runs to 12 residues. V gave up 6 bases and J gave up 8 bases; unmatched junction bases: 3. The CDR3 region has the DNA TGTGCCAGCAGCAAACTAGCGGATGAGCAGTTCTTC. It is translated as CASSKLADEQFF.

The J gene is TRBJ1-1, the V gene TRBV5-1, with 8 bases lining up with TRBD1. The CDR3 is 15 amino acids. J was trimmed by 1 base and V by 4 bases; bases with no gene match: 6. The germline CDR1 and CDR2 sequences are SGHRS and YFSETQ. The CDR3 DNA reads TGCGCCAGCAGCCCACTGGGACAGGCGAACACTGAAGCTTTCTTT. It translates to CASSPLGQANTEAFF.

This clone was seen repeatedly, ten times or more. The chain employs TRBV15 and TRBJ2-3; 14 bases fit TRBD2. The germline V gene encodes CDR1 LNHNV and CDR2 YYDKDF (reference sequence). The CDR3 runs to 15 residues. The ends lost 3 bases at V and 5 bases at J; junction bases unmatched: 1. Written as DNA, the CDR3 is TGTGCCACCAGCAGGACTAGCGGGGGGGAAGATACGCAGTATTTT. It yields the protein CATSRTSGGEDTQYF.

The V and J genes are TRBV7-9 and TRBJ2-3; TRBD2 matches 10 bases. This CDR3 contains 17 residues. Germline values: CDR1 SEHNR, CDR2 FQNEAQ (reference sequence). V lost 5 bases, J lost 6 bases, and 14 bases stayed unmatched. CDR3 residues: CASSPRGSGRFLDTQYF. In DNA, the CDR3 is TGTGCCAGCAGCCCAAGGGGTAGCGGGAGGTTTCTTGATACGCAGTATTTT.

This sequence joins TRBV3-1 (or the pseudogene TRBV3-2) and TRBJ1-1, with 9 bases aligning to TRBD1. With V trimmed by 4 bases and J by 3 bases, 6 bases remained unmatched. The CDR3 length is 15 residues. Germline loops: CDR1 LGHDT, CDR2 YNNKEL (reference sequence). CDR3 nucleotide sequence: TGTGCCAGCAGCCCGGGGACAGGGTATGACACTGAAGCTTTCTTT. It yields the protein CASSPGTGYDTEAFF.

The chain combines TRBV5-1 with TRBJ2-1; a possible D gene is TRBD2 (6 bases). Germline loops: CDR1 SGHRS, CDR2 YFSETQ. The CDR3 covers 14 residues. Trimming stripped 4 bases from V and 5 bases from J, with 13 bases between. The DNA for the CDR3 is TGCGCCAGCAGCCCGGAGGGGCTAGACAATGAGCAGTTCTTC. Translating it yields CASSPEGLDNEQFF. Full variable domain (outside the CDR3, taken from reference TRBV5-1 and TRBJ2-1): KAGVTQTPRYLIKTRGQQVTLSCSPISGHRSVSWYQQTPGQGLQFLFEYFSETQRNKGNFPGRFSGRQFSNSRSEMNVSTLELGDSALYLCASSPEGLDNEQFFGPGTRLTVL.

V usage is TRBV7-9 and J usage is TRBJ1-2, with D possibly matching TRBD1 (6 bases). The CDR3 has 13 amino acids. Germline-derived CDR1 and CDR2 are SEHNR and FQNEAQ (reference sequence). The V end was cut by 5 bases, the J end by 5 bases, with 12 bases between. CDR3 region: CASSLGQSYGYTF. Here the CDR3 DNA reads TGTGCCAGCAGCCTAGGACAGTCGTATGGCTACACCTTC.

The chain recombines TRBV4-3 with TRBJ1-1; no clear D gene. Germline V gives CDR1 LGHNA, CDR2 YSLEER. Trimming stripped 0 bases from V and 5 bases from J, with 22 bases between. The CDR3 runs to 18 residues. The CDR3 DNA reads TGCGCCAGCAGCCAAGATTACGGCAGATTCGAAAGGGAGACTGAAGCTTTCTTT. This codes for CASSQDYGRFERETEAFF.

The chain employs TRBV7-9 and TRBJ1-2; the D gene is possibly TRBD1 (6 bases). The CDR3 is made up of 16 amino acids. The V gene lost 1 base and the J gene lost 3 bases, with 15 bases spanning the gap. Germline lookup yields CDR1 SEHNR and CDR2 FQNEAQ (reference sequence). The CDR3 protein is CASSLGGGAEDYGYTF. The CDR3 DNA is TGTGCCAGCAGCTTAGGAGGGGGGGCGGAAGACTATGGCTACACCTTC. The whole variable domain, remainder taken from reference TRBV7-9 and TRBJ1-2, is DTGVSQNPRHKITKRGQNVTFRCDPISEHNRLYWYRQTLGQGPEFLTYFQNEAQLEKSRLLSDRFSAERPKGSFSTLEIQRTEQGDSAMYLCASSLGGGAEDYGYTFGSGTRLTVV.

In nucleotides, the CDR3 is TGCGCCAGCAGCTTGGCTCTGACTAGCGGGGGGGCCGGTGAGACCCAGTACTTC. Residues: CASSLALTSGGAGETQYF. J is TRBJ2-5 and V is TRBV5-1, with TRBD2 matching 14 bases. Germline V gives CDR1 SGHRS, CDR2 YFSETQ. Trimming removed 0 bases from V and 5 bases from J; junction bases left unmatched: 9. The CDR3 extends over 18 amino acids.

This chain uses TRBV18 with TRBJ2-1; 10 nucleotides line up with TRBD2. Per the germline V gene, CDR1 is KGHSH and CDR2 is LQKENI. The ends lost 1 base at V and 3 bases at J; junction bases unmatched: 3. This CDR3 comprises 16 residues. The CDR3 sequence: CASSPRTSGRYNEQFF. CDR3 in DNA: TGTGCCAGCTCACCACGGACTAGCGGACGCTACAATGAGCAGTTCTTC.

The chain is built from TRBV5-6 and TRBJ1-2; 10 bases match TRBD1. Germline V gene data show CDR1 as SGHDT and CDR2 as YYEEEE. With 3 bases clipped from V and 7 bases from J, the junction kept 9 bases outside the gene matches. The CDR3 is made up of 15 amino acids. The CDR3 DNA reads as TGTGCCAGCAGCTCGCGATGGACAGGGGGAGGTGGCTACACCTTC. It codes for CASSSRWTGGGGYTF. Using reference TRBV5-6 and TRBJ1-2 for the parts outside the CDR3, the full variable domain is DAGVTQSPTHLIKTRGQQVTLRCSPKSGHDTVSWYQQALGQGPQFIFQYYEEEERQRGNFPDRFSGHQFPNYSSELNVNALLLGDSALYLCASSSRWTGGGGYTFGSGTRLTVV.

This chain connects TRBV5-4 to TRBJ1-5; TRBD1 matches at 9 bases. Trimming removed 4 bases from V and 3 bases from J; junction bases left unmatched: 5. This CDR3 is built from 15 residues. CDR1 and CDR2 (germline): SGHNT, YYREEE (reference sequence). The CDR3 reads CASSPDRGSNQPQHF. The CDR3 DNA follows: TGTGCCAGCAGCCCGGACAGGGGTTCCAATCAGCCCCAGCATTTT.

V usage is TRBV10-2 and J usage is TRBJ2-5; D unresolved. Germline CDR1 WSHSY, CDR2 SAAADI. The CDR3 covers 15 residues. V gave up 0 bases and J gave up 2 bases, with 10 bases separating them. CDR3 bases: TGCGCCAGCAGTGAGTCGGTGGAGATACAAGAGACCCAGTACTTC. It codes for CASSESVEIQETQYF.

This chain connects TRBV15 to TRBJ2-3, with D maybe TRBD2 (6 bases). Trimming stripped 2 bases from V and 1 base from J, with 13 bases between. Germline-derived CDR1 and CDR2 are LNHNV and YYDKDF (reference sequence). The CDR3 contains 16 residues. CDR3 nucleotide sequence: TGTGCCACCAGCAGACCCTTGGAGGGGCGCACAGATACGCAGTATTTT. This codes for CATSRPLEGRTDTQYF.

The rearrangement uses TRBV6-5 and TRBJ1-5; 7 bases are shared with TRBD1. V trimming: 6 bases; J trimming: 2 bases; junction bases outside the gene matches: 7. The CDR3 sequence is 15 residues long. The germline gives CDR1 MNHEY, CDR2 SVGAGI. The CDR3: CASRATGVGNQPQHF. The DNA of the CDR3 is TGTGCCAGCAGAGCCACAGGGGTTGGCAATCAGCCCCAGCATTTT.

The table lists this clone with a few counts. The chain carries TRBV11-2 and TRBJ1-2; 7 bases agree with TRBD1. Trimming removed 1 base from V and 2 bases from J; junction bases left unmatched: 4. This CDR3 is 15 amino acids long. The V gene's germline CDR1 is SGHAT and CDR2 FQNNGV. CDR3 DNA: TGTGCCAGCAGCTTAGTGGGGACAGACAACTATGGCTACACCTTC. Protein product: CASSLVGTDNYGYTF.

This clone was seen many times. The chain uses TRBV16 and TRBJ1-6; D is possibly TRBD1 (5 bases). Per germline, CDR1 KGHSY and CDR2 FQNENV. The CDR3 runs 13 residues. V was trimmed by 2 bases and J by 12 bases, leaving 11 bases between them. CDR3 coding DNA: TGTGCCAGCAGCCAAAAAGGGGCTGAACCCCTCCACTTT. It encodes CASSQKGAEPLHF.